The TCR beta chain under discussion was sequenced for a study of memory CD4+ T cells and cytomegalovirus serostatus. Per the authors' pipeline: Out-of-frame sequences were removed, leaving around 2.2 million distinct TCRbeta sequences. Libraries were prepared by immunoSEQ multiplex PCR; TCRdb keeps only in-frame clonotypes and omits some of them. The DNA was the basis for D and trimming; V, J and clone size are from that table. In the table there are tens of thousands of clones, roughly 80% of which are singletons. The CDR3 is made up of 12 amino acids. Single viable CD3+CD4+CD8-CD45RO+ cells were sorted as the memory CD4+ T cells. Serostatus was set by detecting CMV pp150, pp28, p38, p52 IgG. CD4+ T cells were isolated by positive magnetic selection.

The V call is TRBV21-1, the J call TRBJ2-1; the table's D call, TRBD1, was not checked against the DNA. TRBV21-1 is listed as a pseudogene. This receptor was taken from an adult in good health and CMV-seronegative. Sequencing used memory CD4+ T cells from blood. This CDR3 is CASSKKGVEQFF. CDR3 nucleotides: TGTGCCAGCAGCAAAAAGGGGGTCGAGCAGTTCTTC.